This TCR beta chain was captured in a study of blood T cell repertoires in COVID-19. Study-wide context: Sources were T cells, B-cell-depleted T cells, or PBMCs; the material itself was cDNA or gDNA.

The data were produced by immunoSEQ multiplex PCR, yet TCRdb's version contains in-frame clones alone and is incomplete. The sample has 150,000 to 200,000 clones, roughly 80% seen once. In germline, CDR1 is SQVTM, CDR2 ANQGSEA. The CDR3 covers 8 residues. This clone has only one observation. The junction shows a germline mismatch at one end, possibly a read error. The sample taken for sequencing was peripheral blood. This TCR was sampled from a woman aged 70-85 years with COVID-19, enrolled during active disease. The genes are TRBV29-1 and TRBJ1-1; D is undetermined. The CDR3 sequence is CSDPRGYF. The CDR3 region has the DNA TGCAGCGACCCACGGGGATACTTT.